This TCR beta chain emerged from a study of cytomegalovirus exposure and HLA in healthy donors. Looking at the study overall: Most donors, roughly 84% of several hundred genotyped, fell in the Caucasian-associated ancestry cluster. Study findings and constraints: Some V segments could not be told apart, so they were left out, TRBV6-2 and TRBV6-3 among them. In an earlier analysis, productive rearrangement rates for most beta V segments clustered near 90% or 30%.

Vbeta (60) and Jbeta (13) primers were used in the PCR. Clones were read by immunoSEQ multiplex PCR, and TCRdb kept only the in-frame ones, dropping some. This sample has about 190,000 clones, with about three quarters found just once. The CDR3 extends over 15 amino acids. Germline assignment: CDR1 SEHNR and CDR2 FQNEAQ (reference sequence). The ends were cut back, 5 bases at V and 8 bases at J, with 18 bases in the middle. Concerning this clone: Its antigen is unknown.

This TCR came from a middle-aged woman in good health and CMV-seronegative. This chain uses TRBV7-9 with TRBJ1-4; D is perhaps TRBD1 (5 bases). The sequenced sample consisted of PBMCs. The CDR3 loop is CASSLPGGAREKLFF. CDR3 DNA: TGTGCCAGCAGCCTCCCGGGGGGTGCAAGGGAAAAACTGTTTTTT.